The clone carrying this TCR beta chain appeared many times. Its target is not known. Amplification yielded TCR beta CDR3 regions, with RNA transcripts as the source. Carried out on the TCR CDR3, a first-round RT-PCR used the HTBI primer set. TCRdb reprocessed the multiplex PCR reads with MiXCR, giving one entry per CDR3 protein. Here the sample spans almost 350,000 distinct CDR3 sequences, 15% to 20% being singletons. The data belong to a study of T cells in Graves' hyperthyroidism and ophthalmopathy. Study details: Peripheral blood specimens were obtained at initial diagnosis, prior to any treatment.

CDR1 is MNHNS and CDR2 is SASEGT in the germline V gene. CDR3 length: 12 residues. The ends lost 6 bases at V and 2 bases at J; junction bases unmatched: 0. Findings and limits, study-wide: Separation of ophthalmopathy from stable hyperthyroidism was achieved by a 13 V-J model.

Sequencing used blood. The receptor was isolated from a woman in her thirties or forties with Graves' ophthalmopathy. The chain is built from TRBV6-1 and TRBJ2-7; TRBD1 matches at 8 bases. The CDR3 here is CASRQGAYEQYF. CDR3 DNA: TGTGCCAGCAGACAGGGGGCCTACGAGCAGTACTTC.